The 14 T cell receptor beta chains below come from one sample, sequenced in a study of breast tumors, draining lymph nodes, adjacent tissues. Using its own MiXCR run on the multiplex PCR reads, TCRdb lists one record per CDR3 protein. This table has approximately 60,000 distinct CDR3 sequences, roughly 57% appearing once. Sequenced: breast tumor tissue. The receptors shown here come from a female donor with breast cancer. Some clones in this sample may be carry-over from other donors' samples.

The chain carries TRBV5-6 and TRBJ1-5; D is perhaps TRBD1 (6 bases). The germline V gene encodes CDR1 SGHDT and CDR2 YYEEEE. This CDR3 comprises 15 residues. Between the trimmed V and J ends, which lost 4 bases and 0 bases, there was a span of 11 bases. CDR3: CASSRRGHSNQPQHF. In DNA form, the CDR3 reads TGTGCCAGCAGCCGCAGGGGACATAGCAATCAGCCCCAGCATTTT.

This clonotype was seen ten or more times. CDR3 residues: CASSLREGSYEQYF. In DNA form, the CDR3 reads TGTGCCAGCAGCTTAAGAGAGGGATCCTACGAGCAGTACTTC. The gene calls are TRBV7-2 and TRBJ2-7, with D perhaps matching TRBD2 (5 bases). Germline V gives CDR1 SGHTA, CDR2 FQGNSA. There are 14 residues in the CDR3. Trimming removed 2 bases at V and 1 base at J, with 9 bases between.

In the case of this clonotype: A much larger clone sits a single nucleotide away, making a read error possible. The chain uses TRBV7-6 and TRBJ2-5, with 14 bases fitting TRBD2. Germline loops: CDR1 SGHVS, CDR2 FNYEAQ. The CDR3 has 17 amino acids. V lost 0 bases to trimming and J lost 13 bases; unmatched junction nucleotides: 13. The CDR3 sequence is CASSLALTSGGAEPRYF. Written as DNA, the CDR3 is TGTGCCAGCAGCTTAGCGCTGACTAGCGGGGGGGCCGAGCCCCGGTACTTC.

V and J are TRBV2 and TRBJ1-6; 10 nucleotides agree with TRBD1. Germline CDR1 and CDR2: SNHLY and FYNNEI. The CDR3 totals 15 residues. J was trimmed by 9 bases and V by 6 bases; bases with no gene match: 8. CDR3 residues: CASSPTGGAGSPLHF. For the CDR3, the DNA is TGTGCCAGCAGCCCGACAGGGGGCGCCGGTTCACCCCTCCACTTT.

Many counts were recorded for this clonotype. The J gene is TRBJ1-5, the V gene TRBV6-2 or TRBV6-3, with TRBD1 identical over 7 bases. CDR3 length: 15 residues. V was clipped by 6 bases and J by 1 base; unmatched bases: 6. The V gene's germline CDR1 is MNHEY and CDR2 SVGEGT. Written as DNA, the CDR3 is TGTGCCAGCAGACGACAGGGACAGAGCAATCAGCCCCAGCATTTT. Its translation: CASRRQGQSNQPQHF.

This sequence joins TRBV10-3 and TRBJ2-3, with TRBD2 matching 12 bases. CDR1 ENHRY and CDR2 SYGVKD come from the germline V gene. V was clipped by 8 bases and J by 2 bases; unmatched bases: 17. This CDR3 contains 19 residues. The DNA of the CDR3 is TGTGCCATCGCGTTTCGGCTAGCGGGGGGGGTTCTTTTCACAGATACGCAGTATTTT. Translation gives CAIAFRLAGGVLFTDTQYF.

This clonotype was seen repeatedly, ten times or more. V usage is TRBV12-3 or TRBV12-4 and J usage is TRBJ2-7, with a possible D match to TRBD2 (6 bases). This CDR3 has 15 residues. V was pared by 1 base and J by 5 bases, with 15 bases between. CDR3 sequence (DNA): TGTGCCAGCAGTTTAGTAGGAGGGGCGCACAACGAGCAGTACTTC. Its protein product is CASSLVGGAHNEQYF.

This clonotype has more than one count but fewer than ten. Its ends do not fully match the called genes, so a read error is possible. The genes are TRBV5-6 and TRBJ1-2; tentatively, D is TRBD1 (5 bases). The germline gives CDR1 SGHDT, CDR2 YYEEEE. This CDR3 comprises 16 residues. The CDR3 DNA reads TGCAGCGCCTCTCGTATGGACCCGGGGGGGGGCTATGGCTACACCTTC. Protein sequence: CSASRMDPGGGYGYTF.

The sample holds many counts of this clonotype. The chain combines TRBV5-1 with TRBJ2-2; tentatively, D is TRBD1 or TRBD2 (5 bases each). The V and J ends lost 7 bases and 7 bases respectively, with 11 bases between them. The CDR3 runs to 12 residues. Germline V gene data show CDR1 as SGHRS and CDR2 as YFSETQ. As DNA, the CDR3 is TGCGCCAGCGGGACCCAGCACGGGGAGCTGTTTTTT. Translated, it gives CASGTQHGELFF.

This clonotype was recorded once. The chain joins TRBV30 to TRBJ1-5; TRBD1 aligns across 7 bases. V gave up 5 bases and J gave up 4 bases; unmatched junction bases: 8. The CDR3 has 14 amino acids. From germline, CDR1 is GTSNPN and CDR2 SVGIG (reference sequence). CDR3 nucleotide sequence: TGTGCCTGGTCTCAGGGGGGGGGTAATCAGCCCCAGCATTTT. Translated: CAWSQGGGNQPQHF. Complete variable domain (other parts from reference TRBV30 and TRBJ1-5): SQTIHQWPATLVQPVGSPLSLECTVEGTSNPNLYWYRQAAGRGLQLLFYSVGIGQISSEVPQNLSASRPQDRQFILSSKKLLLSDSGFYLCAWSQGGGNQPQHFGDGTRLSIL.

Details on this clonotype: Since the CDR3 does not end with the conserved phenylalanine or tryptophan, this likely comes from a read error. The limits of the CDR3 on the DNA are not certain, so only TCRdb's listed CDR3 is given. The chain is built from TRBV9 and TRBJ2-6. Germline V gives CDR1 SGDLS, CDR2 YYNGEE. Ends included, the CDR3 has 10 residues. The CDR3 sequence: CASSVAGRSS.

Ten or more counts support this clonotype. The V and J genes are TRBV11-3 and TRBJ2-3, with TRBD1 identical over 10 bases. Unmatched junction bases numbered 1, after V lost 3 bases and J lost 1 base. The CDR3 length is 15 residues. CDR1 and CDR2 (germline): SGHNT, YENEEA. CDR3 DNA: TGTGCCAGCAGCTTCGGGACAGGGGGCACAGATACGCAGTATTTT. It specifies CASSFGTGGTDTQYF.

In regard to this clonotype: A read error may be the cause here, since a much bigger clone is one base away. The chain links TRBV5-4 to TRBJ1-2; tentatively, D is TRBD1 (5 bases). Deletions cut 1 base from V and 9 bases from J, with 10 bases between. The CDR3 has 12 residues. The germline V gene has CDR1 SGHNT and CDR2 YYREEE (reference sequence). The CDR3 is CASSLPGPSYTF. DNA of the CDR3: TGTGCCAGCAGCTTGCCGGGGCCAAGCTACACCTTC. The whole variable domain, remainder taken from reference TRBV5-4 and TRBJ1-2, is ETGVTQSPTHLIKTRGQQVTLRCSSQSGHNTVSWYQQALGQGPQFIFQYYREEENGRGNFPPRFSGLQFPNYSSELNVNALELDDSALYLCASSLPGPSYTFGSGTRLTVV.

This clonotype occurred many times. This chain's CDR3 is CSARVGASTDTQYF. The CDR3 coding sequence is TGCAGTGCTAGAGTCGGGGCTAGCACAGATACGCAGTATTTT. J is TRBJ2-3 and V is TRBV20-1; D tentatively reads TRBD1 or TRBD2 (5 bases each). V was shortened by 1 base and J by 0 bases, with 8 bases between the two germline ends. The CDR3 covers 14 residues. Looked up from germline, CDR1 is DFQATT and CDR2 is SNEGSKA (reference sequence).